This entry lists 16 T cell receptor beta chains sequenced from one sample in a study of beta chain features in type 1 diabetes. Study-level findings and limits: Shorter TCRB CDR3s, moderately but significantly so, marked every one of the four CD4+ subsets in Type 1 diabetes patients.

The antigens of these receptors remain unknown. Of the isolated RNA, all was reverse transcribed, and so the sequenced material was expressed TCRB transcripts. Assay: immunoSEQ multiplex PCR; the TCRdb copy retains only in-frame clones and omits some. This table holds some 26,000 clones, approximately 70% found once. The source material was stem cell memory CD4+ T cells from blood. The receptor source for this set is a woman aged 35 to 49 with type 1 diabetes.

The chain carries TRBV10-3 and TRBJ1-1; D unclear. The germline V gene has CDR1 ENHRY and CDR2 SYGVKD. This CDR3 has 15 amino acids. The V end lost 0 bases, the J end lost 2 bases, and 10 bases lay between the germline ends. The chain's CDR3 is CAISESSGYNTEAFF. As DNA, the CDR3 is TGTGCCATCAGTGAGTCGTCGGGATACAACACTGAAGCTTTCTTT.

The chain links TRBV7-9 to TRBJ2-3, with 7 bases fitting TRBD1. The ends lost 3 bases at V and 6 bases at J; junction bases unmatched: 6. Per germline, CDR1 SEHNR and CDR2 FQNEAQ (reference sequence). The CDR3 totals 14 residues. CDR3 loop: CASSLTQGMDTQYF. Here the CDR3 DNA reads TGTGCCAGCAGCTTGACACAGGGGATGGATACGCAGTATTTT. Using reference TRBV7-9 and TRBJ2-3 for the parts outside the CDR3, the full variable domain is DTGVSQNPRHKITKRGQNVTFRCDPISEHNRLYWYRQTLGQGPEFLTYFQNEAQLEKSRLLSDRFSAERPKGSFSTLEIQRTEQGDSAMYLCASSLTQGMDTQYFGPGTRLTVL.

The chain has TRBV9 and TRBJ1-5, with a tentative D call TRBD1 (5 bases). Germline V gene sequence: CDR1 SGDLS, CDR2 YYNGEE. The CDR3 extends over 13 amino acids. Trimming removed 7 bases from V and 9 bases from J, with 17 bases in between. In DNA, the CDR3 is TGTGCCAGCTCCAAAGACTCAGGGTGGCCCCAGCATTTT. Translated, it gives CASSKDSGWPQHF.

The CDR3 loop reads CASSLVRVETQYF. CDR3 nucleotides: TGTGCCAGCAGCTTGGTGAGGGTGGAGACCCAGTACTTC. This sequence joins TRBV5-6 and TRBJ2-5; tentative D call: TRBD2 (5 bases). The CDR3 spans 13 residues. With 0 bases removed from V and 5 bases from J, the gap between germline ends came to 8 bases. The germline V gene has CDR1 SGHDT and CDR2 YYEEEE.

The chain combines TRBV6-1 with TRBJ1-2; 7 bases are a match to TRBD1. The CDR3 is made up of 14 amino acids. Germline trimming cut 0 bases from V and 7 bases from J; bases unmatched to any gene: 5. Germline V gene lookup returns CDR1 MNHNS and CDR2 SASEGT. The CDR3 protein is CASSEAGTDFGYTF. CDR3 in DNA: TGTGCCAGCAGTGAAGCGGGGACAGATTTTGGCTACACCTTC.

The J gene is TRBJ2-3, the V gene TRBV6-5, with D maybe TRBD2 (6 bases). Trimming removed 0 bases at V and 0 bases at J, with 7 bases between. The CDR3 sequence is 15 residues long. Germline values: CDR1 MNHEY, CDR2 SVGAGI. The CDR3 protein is CASSYSSGSTDTQYF. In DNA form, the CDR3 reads TGTGCCAGCAGTTACTCTAGCGGAAGCACAGATACGCAGTATTTT.

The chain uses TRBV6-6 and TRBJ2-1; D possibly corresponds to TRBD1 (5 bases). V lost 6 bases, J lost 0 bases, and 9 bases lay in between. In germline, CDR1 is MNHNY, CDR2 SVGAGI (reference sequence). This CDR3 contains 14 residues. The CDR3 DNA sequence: TGTGCCAGCAGCTGGACAAGCTCCTACAATGAGCAGTTCTTC. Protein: CASSWTSSYNEQFF.

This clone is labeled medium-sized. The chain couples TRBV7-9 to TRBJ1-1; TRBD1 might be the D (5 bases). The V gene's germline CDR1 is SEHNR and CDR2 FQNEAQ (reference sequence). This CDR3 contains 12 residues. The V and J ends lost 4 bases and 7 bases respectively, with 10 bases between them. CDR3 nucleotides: TGTGCCAGCAGCTCGCCGGGACTTGAAGCTTTCTTT. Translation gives CASSSPGLEAFF.

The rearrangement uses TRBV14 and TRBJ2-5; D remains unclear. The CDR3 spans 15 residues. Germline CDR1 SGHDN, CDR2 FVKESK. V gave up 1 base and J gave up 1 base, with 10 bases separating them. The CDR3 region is CASSQGVTGQETQYF. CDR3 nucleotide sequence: TGTGCCAGCAGCCAAGGGGTGACGGGCCAAGAGACCCAGTACTTC.

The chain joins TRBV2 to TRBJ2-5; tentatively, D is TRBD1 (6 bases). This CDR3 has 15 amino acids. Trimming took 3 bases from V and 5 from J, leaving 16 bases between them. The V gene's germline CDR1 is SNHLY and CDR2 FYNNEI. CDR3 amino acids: CASSEEVQGPETQYF. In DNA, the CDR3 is TGTGCCAGCAGTGAGGAGGTCCAGGGGCCGGAGACCCAGTACTTC.

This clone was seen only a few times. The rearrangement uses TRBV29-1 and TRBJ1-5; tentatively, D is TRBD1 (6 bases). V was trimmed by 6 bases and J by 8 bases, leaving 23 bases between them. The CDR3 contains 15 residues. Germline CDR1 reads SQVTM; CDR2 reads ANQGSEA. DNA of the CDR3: TGCAGCGTCTATTCGGGGGGCCCCTCTAATGAGCCCCAGCATTTT. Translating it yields CSVYSGGPSNEPQHF.

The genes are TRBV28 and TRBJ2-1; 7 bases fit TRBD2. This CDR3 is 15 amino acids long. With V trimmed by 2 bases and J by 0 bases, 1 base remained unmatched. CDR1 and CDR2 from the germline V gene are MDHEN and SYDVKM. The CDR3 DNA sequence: TGTGCCAGCAGTTTAGGCGGGAGCTCCTACAATGAGCAGTTCTTC. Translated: CASSLGGSSYNEQFF. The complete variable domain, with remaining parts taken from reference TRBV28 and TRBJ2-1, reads DVKVTQSSRYLVKRTGEKVFLECVQDMDHENMFWYRQDPGLGLRLIYFSYDVKMKEKGDIPEGYSVSREKKERFSLILESASTNQTSMYLCASSLGGSSYNEQFFGPGTRLTVL.

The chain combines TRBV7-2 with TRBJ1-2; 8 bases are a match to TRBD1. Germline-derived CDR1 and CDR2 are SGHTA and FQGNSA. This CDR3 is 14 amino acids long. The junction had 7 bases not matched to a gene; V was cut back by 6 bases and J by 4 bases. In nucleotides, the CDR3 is TGTGCCAGCAGAGACCGGACAGGGACCTATGGCTACACCTTC. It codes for CASRDRTGTYGYTF.

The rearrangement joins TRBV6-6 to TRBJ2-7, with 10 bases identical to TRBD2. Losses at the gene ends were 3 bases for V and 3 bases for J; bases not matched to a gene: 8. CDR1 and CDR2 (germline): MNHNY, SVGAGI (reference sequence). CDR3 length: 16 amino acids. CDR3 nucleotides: TGTGCCAGCAGTTATACGCCTAGCGGGAGTATCTACGAGCAGTACTTC. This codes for CASSYTPSGSIYEQYF.

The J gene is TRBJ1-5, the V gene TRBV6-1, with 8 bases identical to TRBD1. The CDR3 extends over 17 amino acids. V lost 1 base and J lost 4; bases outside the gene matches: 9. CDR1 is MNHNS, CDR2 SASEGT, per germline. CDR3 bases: TGTGCCAGCAGTGAAGAGGGTGACAGGGGTTGGAATCAGCCCCAGCATTTT. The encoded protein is CASSEEGDRGWNQPQHF.

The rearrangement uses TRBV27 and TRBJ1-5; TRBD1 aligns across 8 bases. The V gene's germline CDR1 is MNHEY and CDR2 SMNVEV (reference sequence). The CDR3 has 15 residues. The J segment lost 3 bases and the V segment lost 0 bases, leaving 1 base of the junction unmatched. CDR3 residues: CASSLSTGANQPQHF. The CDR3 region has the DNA TGTGCCAGCAGTTTATCGACAGGGGCCAATCAGCCCCAGCATTTT.